These 10 T cell receptor beta chains came from one sample sequenced in a study of coeliac disease. Here immunoSEQ multiplex PCR was the method, and the copy in TCRdb shows in-frame clones only, minus some. The sample contains several thousand clones, around 73% of which appear only once. The sequencing input was lamina propria lymphocytes from the gut. These receptors all come from a man between 25 and 39 years old with celiac disease.

About this clone: The sample holds other DNA sequences that translate to the same CDR3. The J gene is TRBJ1-2, the V gene TRBV2; the D gene is possibly TRBD1 (6 bases). Per the germline V gene, CDR1 is SNHLY and CDR2 is FYNNEI. The CDR3 loop spans 13 amino acids. The V gene lost 2 bases and the J gene lost 4 bases, with 8 bases spanning the gap. The CDR3 DNA follows: TGTGCCAGCAGTGAAAGACAGGTCTATGGCTACACCTTC. Protein: CASSERQVYGYTF.

The chain has TRBV14 and TRBJ2-7; D uncertain. With 1 base removed from V and 0 bases from J, the gap between germline ends came to 10 bases. This CDR3 comprises 15 residues. CDR1 and CDR2 from the germline V gene are SGHDN and FVKESK. CDR3 protein: CASSQGLDYSYEQYF. The CDR3 DNA sequence: TGTGCCAGCAGCCAAGGCCTAGATTACTCCTACGAGCAGTACTTC.

This clone came up once. V is TRBV5-1 and J is TRBJ2-1, with 10 bases fitting TRBD1. The ends lost 3 bases at V and 6 bases at J; junction bases unmatched: 15. From germline, CDR1 is SGHRS and CDR2 YFSETQ. This CDR3 comprises 18 residues. The CDR3 sequence: CASSSQPMGQGMGNEQFF. The DNA of the CDR3 is TGCGCCAGCAGCTCACAACCGATGGGACAGGGGATGGGCAATGAGCAGTTCTTC.

This chain links TRBV13 with TRBJ1-4; possibly TRBD1 for D (6 bases). Germline V CDR1 and CDR2: PRHDT, FYEKMQ (reference sequence). There are 18 residues in the CDR3. The V end was cut by 0 bases, the J end by 4 bases, with 18 bases between. This chain's CDR3 is CASSLGSNAGAHNEKLFF. The CDR3 DNA sequence: TGTGCCAGCAGCTTAGGCAGCAATGCAGGGGCGCATAATGAAAAACTGTTTTTT.

V and J are TRBV2 and TRBJ2-5, with D tentatively TRBD2 (6 bases). The J call could be wrong; TRBJ2-7 is a better fit for the DNA end. The germline V gene has CDR1 SNHLY and CDR2 FYNNEI. This CDR3 has 14 residues. This CDR3 is CASRRQGGVYEQYF. Written as DNA, the CDR3 is TGTGCCAGCAGGAGGCAGGGAGGAGTTTACGAGCAGTACTTC.

The genes are TRBV28 and TRBJ2-1, with 10 bases aligning to TRBD2. Germline CDR1 reads MDHEN; CDR2 reads SYDVKM. This CDR3 is 15 amino acids long. Trimming cost V 3 bases and J 7 bases; bases outside gene matches: 6. CDR3 amino acids: CASSFLAGDSNEQFF. For the CDR3, the DNA is TGTGCCAGCAGTTTTCTAGCGGGAGATAGTAATGAGCAGTTCTTC.

This clone was detected a few times. The rearrangement joins TRBV21-1 to TRBJ2-1; no check of the table's D call, TRBD2, against the DNA was made. TRBV21-1 corresponds to a pseudogene. The CDR3 totals 15 residues. CDR3 nucleotide sequence: TGTGCCAGCAGCAAACCGCGCGGGTCCTACAATGAGCAGTTCTTC. This codes for CASSKPRGSYNEQFF.

The chain is built from TRBV19 and TRBJ2-6, with 7 nucleotides matching TRBD1. Unmatched junction bases numbered 8, after V lost 5 bases and J lost 4 bases. This CDR3 region has 16 residues. CDR1 and CDR2 from the germline V gene are LNHDA and SQIVND (reference sequence). DNA for the CDR3: TGTGCCAGTAGTCCTAGGGGGCTAGGAGGGGCCAACGTCCTGACTTTC. Its translation: CASSPRGLGGANVLTF. The full variable domain, completed using reference TRBV19 and TRBJ2-6, is DGGITQSPKYLFRKEGQNVTLSCEQNLNHDAMYWYRQDPGQGLRLIYYSQIVNDFQKGDIAEGYSVSREKKESFPLTVTSAQKNPTAFYLCASSPRGLGGANVLTFGAGSRLTVL.

The chain uses TRBV7-9 and TRBJ2-1; 9 positions agree with TRBD1. CDR3 size: 14 residues. Germline trimming cut 4 bases from V and 4 bases from J; bases unmatched to any gene: 2. CDR1 and CDR2 (germline): SEHNR, FQNEAQ (reference sequence). CDR3 sequence (DNA): TGTGCCAGCAGCTCGGACAGGGGTTACAATGAGCAGTTCTTC. Its protein is CASSSDRGYNEQFF. Looking up the rest from reference TRBV7-9 and TRBJ2-1 gives the full variable domain: DTGVSQNPRHKITKRGQNVTFRCDPISEHNRLYWYRQTLGQGPEFLTYFQNEAQLEKSRLLSDRFSAERPKGSFSTLEIQRTEQGDSAMYLCASSSDRGYNEQFFGPGTRLTVL.

This clone has just one count. This sequence joins TRBV5-1 and TRBJ2-6; a weak D match, TRBD1 (6 bases). The germline V gene has CDR1 SGHRS and CDR2 YFSETQ. This CDR3 contains 22 residues. The ends were cut back, 0 bases at V and 2 bases at J, with 27 bases in the middle. The CDR3 protein is CASSLELRAGDYSGTGANVLTF. DNA for the CDR3: TGCGCCAGCAGCTTGGAGCTTCGGGCAGGGGATTATAGTGGCACTGGGGCCAACGTCCTGACTTTC.